What follows are 16 T cell receptor beta chains derived from one specimen sequenced in a study of blood T cell repertoires in COVID-19. Generated by immunoSEQ multiplex PCR, the TCRdb table keeps only in-frame clones and is missing some. The sample comprises about 390,000 clones, 87% of which are singletons, and roughly 9.4% rests with the top ten. The sequencing input was PBMCs or T cells enriched from blood (not recorded which). The receptors come from a woman aged 45-65 years who had recovered from COVID-19.

V gene TRBV7-6 combines with J gene TRBJ1-1, with TRBD1 matching 8 bases. Germline V gene sequence: CDR1 SGHVS, CDR2 FNYEAQ. CDR3 size: 14 residues. After removal of 5 bases from V and 5 bases from J, the junction contained 7 bases not matched to a gene. The CDR3 sequence is CASSAGQGLTEAFF. DNA of the CDR3: TGTGCCAGCAGCGCCGGACAGGGTTTAACTGAAGCTTTCTTT.

This chain joins TRBV19 and TRBJ1-5; 7 nucleotides agree with TRBD1. The CDR3 extends over 15 amino acids. With 1 base clipped from V and 7 bases from J, the junction kept 7 bases outside the gene matches. CDR1 LNHDA and CDR2 SQIVND come from the germline V gene (reference sequence). The CDR3, as DNA: TGTGCCAGTAGTATAGGTAGGGGGCCGGGCCAGCCCCAGCATTTT. Amino acids: CASSIGRGPGQPQHF.

The chain carries TRBV4-1 and TRBJ1-1, with TRBD1 as a possible D gene (5 bases). In germline, CDR1 is MGHRA, CDR2 YSYEKL. The ends were cut back, 3 bases at V and 6 bases at J, with 26 bases in the middle. This CDR3 contains 18 residues. The CDR3 DNA reads TGCGCCAGCAGCCATCGTATAGGGGATTCGGGTATCTTGGCTGAAGCTTTCTTT. This encodes CASSHRIGDSGILAEAFF.

This rearrangement joins TRBV28 to TRBJ1-5, with 9 bases matching TRBD1. CDR1 is MDHEN and CDR2 is SYDVKM in the germline V gene. Trimming took 5 bases from V and 6 from J; bases not matched to a gene: 8. CDR3 length: 15 amino acids. This CDR3 is CASSAGQGYSQPQHF. CDR3 coding DNA: TGTGCCAGCAGTGCGGGACAGGGCTATAGTCAGCCCCAGCATTTT.

The chain carries TRBV19 and TRBJ2-7, with D possibly matching TRBD2 (7 bases). The CDR3 runs to 15 residues. Trimming shortened V by 0 bases and J by 3 bases, and 12 bases separated the two germline ends. Germline-derived CDR1 and CDR2 are LNHDA and SQIVND (reference sequence). Here the CDR3 reads CASSIDAGAYYEQYF. CDR3 sequence (DNA): TGTGCCAGTAGTATAGACGCGGGGGCCTACTACGAGCAGTACTTC. The variable domain in full, with the rest retrieved from reference TRBV19 and TRBJ2-7, is DGGITQSPKYLFRKEGQNVTLSCEQNLNHDAMYWYRQDPGQGLRLIYYSQIVNDFQKGDIAEGYSVSREKKESFPLTVTSAQKNPTAFYLCASSIDAGAYYEQYFGPGTRLTVT.

The chain couples TRBV4-1 to TRBJ1-2; D might be TRBD1 (6 bases). V was trimmed by 6 bases and J by 4 bases, leaving 12 bases between them. The CDR3 sequence is 13 residues long. CDR1 and CDR2 (germline): MGHRA, YSYEKL. The CDR3 here is CASSPRGTYGYTF. For the CDR3, the DNA is TGCGCCAGCAGTCCCAGGGGTACCTATGGCTACACCTTC.

The V call is TRBV30, the J call TRBJ2-2; D is perhaps TRBD2 (5 bases). V dropped 8 bases and J dropped 6 bases, with 13 bases sitting between them. From germline, CDR1 is GTSNPN and CDR2 SVGIG (reference sequence). The CDR3 totals 12 residues. CDR3 DNA: TGTGCCAGAGGGCGAGAATCCGGGGAGCTGTTTTTT. It encodes CARGRESGELFF. The complete variable domain, with remaining parts taken from reference TRBV30 and TRBJ2-2, reads SQTIHQWPATLVQPVGSPLSLECTVEGTSNPNLYWYRQAAGRGLQLLFYSVGIGQISSEVPQNLSASRPQDRQFILSSKKLLLSDSGFYLCARGRESGELFFGEGSRLTVL.

This clone was seen only a few times. V usage is TRBV5-5 and J usage is TRBJ1-1; weak D call: TRBD1 (5 bases). Trimming pared 2 bases from V and 8 bases from J, leaving 10 bases between. Germline V gives CDR1 SGHKS, CDR2 YYEKEE (reference sequence). The CDR3 has 12 amino acids. The CDR3 nucleotides are TGTGCCAGCAGCTTCGTTGACAGAGAAGCTTTCTTT. Translation: CASSFVDREAFF.

This clone was observed a single time. This chain connects TRBV4-2 to TRBJ1-2; TRBD1 is a possible D gene (5 bases). The CDR3 length is 17 residues. V lost 3 bases and J lost 4, with 21 bases in between. Germline-derived CDR1 and CDR2 are LGHNA and YNFKEQ. The CDR3 bases are TGTGCCAGCAGCCAGAACTTATACGGGTGGACAAGCTATGGCTACACCTTC. Its protein is CASSQNLYGWTSYGYTF.

This rearrangement joins TRBV28 to TRBJ1-5; 7 nucleotides align to TRBD1. CDR3 length: 16 residues. The germline CDR1 and CDR2 sequences are MDHEN and SYDVKM. V dropped 4 bases and J dropped 4; count of bases not matched to a gene: 10. Here the CDR3 DNA reads TGTGCCAGCAGTTCGCCTCGACAGGGCGATAATCAGCCCCAGCATTTT. This codes for CASSSPRQGDNQPQHF.

This clone was observed once. This rearrangement joins TRBV19 to TRBJ2-3, with D perhaps matching TRBD2 (5 bases). Trimming took 5 bases from V and 4 from J, leaving 13 bases between them. Germline V lookup: CDR1 LNHDA, CDR2 SQIVND (reference sequence). CDR3 size: 14 residues. The CDR3 nucleotides are TGTGCCAGTAGTGCCCCGGGAAGCCCAGATACGCAGTATTTT. Translating gives CASSAPGSPDTQYF.

This rearrangement joins TRBV28 to TRBJ1-4; 10 bases are shared with TRBD1. The CDR3 has 17 amino acids. Per the germline V gene, CDR1 is MDHEN and CDR2 is SYDVKM. With 0 bases clipped from V and 7 bases from J, the junction kept 8 bases outside the gene matches. DNA of the CDR3: TGTGCCAGCAGTTTATGGGGACTGGGACAGGGGACTGAAAAACTGTTTTTT. Translated: CASSLWGLGQGTEKLFF.

This chain joins TRBV7-3 and TRBJ2-3; 7 nucleotides line up with TRBD2. Germline V gene lookup returns CDR1 SGHTA and CDR2 FQGTGA. V dropped 0 bases and J dropped 2; count of bases not matched to a gene: 5. The CDR3 length is 16 residues. The CDR3, as DNA: TGTGCCAGCAGCTTAACAGGCGGGGGTATCACAGATACGCAGTATTTT. Translated, it gives CASSLTGGGITDTQYF.

This clone was found once. The chain recombines TRBV10-2 with TRBJ1-5; TRBD1 is a possible D gene (6 bases). The germline V and J ends were trimmed by 3 bases and 4 bases, with 10 bases remaining between them. CDR3 length: 14 residues. Germline CDR1 and CDR2: WSHSY and SAAADI. The CDR3 nucleotides are TGCGCCAGCAGTGACCTCCAGGGGAATCAGCCCCAGCATTTT. This sequence encodes CASSDLQGNQPQHF.

The chain couples TRBV19 to TRBJ1-5, with D possibly TRBD1 on 5 matching bases. CDR1 and CDR2 from the germline V gene are LNHDA and SQIVND (reference sequence). Trimming removed 6 bases from V and 6 bases from J, with 9 bases in between. CDR3 length equals 12 residues. CDR3 sequence: CASRRGGQPQHF. The CDR3 DNA sequence: TGTGCCAGTAGGCGGGGGGGTCAGCCCCAGCATTTT. The entire variable domain, with the rest obtained from reference TRBV19 and TRBJ1-5, is as follows: DGGITQSPKYLFRKEGQNVTLSCEQNLNHDAMYWYRQDPGQGLRLIYYSQIVNDFQKGDIAEGYSVSREKKESFPLTVTSAQKNPTAFYLCASRRGGQPQHFGDGTRLSIL.

This chain links TRBV28 with TRBJ2-2, with a weak D call TRBD2 (5 bases). There are 15 residues in the CDR3. CDR1 is MDHEN and CDR2 is SYDVKM in the germline V gene. V shed 2 bases and J shed 1 base, with 8 bases lying between them. CDR3 protein: CASSLLRVNTGELFF. The CDR3 bases are TGTGCCAGCAGTTTACTGCGGGTGAACACCGGGGAGCTGTTTTTT.